The T cell receptor beta chain under discussion was sequenced for a study of blood T cell repertoires in COVID-19. Looking at the study overall: COVID-19 samples, acute and convalescent, were from the United States, Italy and Spain.

The assay was immunoSEQ multiplex PCR, and TCRdb's table has in-frame clones only and misses some. The sample yields about 180,000 clones, approximately 77% seen once. The CDR3 length is 16 residues. Germline V gene lookup returns CDR1 SGHRS and CDR2 YFSETQ. With V trimmed by 3 bases and J by 2 bases, 7 bases remained unmatched. The sample taken for sequencing was peripheral blood. The clonotype was recovered from a woman aged 80 or older with active or convalescent COVID-19. This chain joins TRBV5-1 and TRBJ1-2; 10 bases line up with TRBD1. DNA of the CDR3: TGCGCCAGCAGCTCCGGGACAGGGGCTACAAACTATGGCTACACCTTC. This translates into CASSSGTGATNYGYTF.